The 32 T cell receptor beta chains listed next were all sequenced from one sample in a study of regulatory T cells in long-lasting Graves disease. Time point indicated: newly diagnosed GD, antithyroid drugs for less than 3 months. RNA extracted from PBMCs served as the sequencing template. Construction of TCR beta libraries relied on iRepertoire HTBI primers and on Arm-PCR targeting CDR3 regions. From the multiplex PCR reads, TCRdb called clonotypes with MiXCR, one entry per CDR3 protein. The data show under 300,000 distinct CDR3 sequences, just over 20% seen once. The sequences come from peripheral blood mononuclear cells (PBMCs), collected at new diagnosis, from a patient treated with antithyroid drugs. The receptors were gathered from a female donor with Graves disease.

The genes are TRBV19 and TRBJ2-1; tentatively, D is TRBD1 (5 bases). The CDR3 consists of 18 residues. CDR1 is LNHDA and CDR2 is SQIVND in the germline V gene (reference sequence). The V end lost 4 bases, the J end lost 7 bases, and 26 bases lay between the germline ends. CDR3 sequence (DNA): TGTGCCAGTAGTACTCTTGTAGGGGCTATTGGATCTCCTAATGAGCAGTTCTTC. Its protein product is CASSTLVGAIGSPNEQFF.

This clonotype was counted many times. The V and J genes are TRBV6-1 and TRBJ1-1; unclear D gene. In germline, CDR1 is MNHNS, CDR2 SASEGT. Between the trimmed V and J ends, which lost 6 bases and 0 bases, there was a span of 11 bases. This CDR3 spans 14 amino acids. The CDR3 sequence is CASRKRDLNTEAFF. CDR3 bases: TGTGCCAGCAGAAAGAGGGATTTGAACACTGAAGCTTTCTTT.

This clonotype was found many times. V and J are TRBV2 and TRBJ2-1; D not certain. V lost 2 bases, J lost 7 bases, and 9 bases lay in between. CDR1 and CDR2 from the germline V gene are SNHLY and FYNNEI. The length of the CDR3 is 13 residues. The DNA of the CDR3 is TGTGCCAGCAGTGAAATGGGTTTGAATGAGCAGTTCTTC. Protein: CASSEMGLNEQFF.

This clonotype was counted at least ten times. V and J are TRBV7-9 and TRBJ2-5; TRBD1 is a possible D gene (7 bases). Trimming pared 1 base from V and 3 bases from J, leaving 15 bases between. CDR3 length equals 16 residues. Germline V gene lookup returns CDR1 SEHNR and CDR2 FQNEAQ (reference sequence). The CDR3, as DNA: TGTGCCAGCAGCTTAGTTCGCGGGACAGATAAAGAGACCCAGTACTTC. Protein: CASSLVRGTDKETQYF.

Many counts were recorded for this clonotype. This chain joins TRBV6-1 and TRBJ2-5; D possibly corresponds to TRBD1 (5 bases). The V gene's germline CDR1 is MNHNS and CDR2 SASEGT. CDR3 length: 17 amino acids. Trimming removed 6 bases at V and 5 bases at J, with 25 bases between. The CDR3 DNA reads as TGTGCCAGCAGGCGCGATCCGACAGTGGCTTTGTCTGAGACCCAGTACTTC. This codes for CASRRDPTVALSETQYF.

This clonotype was observed many times. The rearrangement links TRBV7-2 to TRBJ2-1; TRBD1 aligns across 8 bases. V dropped 2 bases and J dropped 4; count of bases not matched to a gene: 4. The CDR3 is made up of 15 amino acids. The germline V gene has CDR1 SGHTA and CDR2 FQGNSA. The CDR3 region is CASSLWTGRYNEQFF. As DNA, the CDR3 is TGTGCCAGCAGCTTATGGACAGGGAGGTACAATGAGCAGTTCTTC.

V and J are TRBV7-2 and TRBJ2-7; 15 bases map to TRBD2. CDR1 is SGHTA and CDR2 is FQGNSA in the germline V gene. This CDR3 region has 18 residues. Germline trimming cut 1 base from V and 5 bases from J; bases unmatched to any gene: 9. The DNA of the CDR3 is TGTGCCAGCAGCTTAGTAGGACTAGCGGGGGGGCCGGGCGACGAGCAGTACTTC. This gives the protein CASSLVGLAGGPGDEQYF.

This clonotype was seen at least ten times. The chain is built from TRBV3-1 and TRBJ1-3; D possibly corresponds to TRBD1 (6 bases). Trimming removed 5 bases at V and 0 bases at J, with 14 bases between. Germline CDR1 LGHDT, CDR2 YNNKEL (reference sequence). The CDR3 consists of 16 residues. The CDR3 protein is CASSWDDRTSGNTIYF. CDR3 nucleotides: TGTGCCAGCAGCTGGGACGACAGGACCTCTGGAAACACCATATATTTT.

V and J are TRBV11-3 and TRBJ1-2; TRBD1 might be the D (5 bases). With 2 bases removed from V and 5 bases from J, the gap between germline ends came to 15 bases. Germline V gene lookup returns CDR1 SGHNT and CDR2 YENEEA. The CDR3 is 15 amino acids. The CDR3 DNA sequence: TGTGCCAGCAGCTTAAGCTTTTCGGAGGGGTATGGCTACACCTTC. This gives the protein CASSLSFSEGYGYTF.

The sample holds many counts of this clonotype. The V and J genes are TRBV5-1 and TRBJ2-5; 15 bases align to TRBD2. There are 19 residues in the CDR3. The germline V gene has CDR1 SGHRS and CDR2 YFSETQ. The trim removed 0 bases at V and 0 bases at J, leaving 6 bases unmatched. CDR3 in DNA: TGCGCCAGCAGCTTGGGGGGACTAGCGGGAGGATCGTACCAAGAGACCCAGTACTTC. Amino acids: CASSLGGLAGGSYQETQYF.

In its sample, this clonotype was seen many times. The chain combines TRBV20-1 with TRBJ2-5; perhaps D is TRBD1 or TRBD2 (5 bases each). This CDR3 has 14 amino acids. Germline CDR1 reads DFQATT; CDR2 reads SNEGSKA (reference sequence). V lost 6 bases, J lost 7 bases, and 21 bases lay in between. The CDR3 region is CSADSTAEDVTQYF. CDR3 nucleotides: TGCAGTGCCGATTCGACAGCGGAAGATGTGACCCAGTACTTC.

This clonotype was detected ten times or more. The chain links TRBV20-1 to TRBJ1-1; a possible D gene is TRBD1 (6 bases). The CDR3 sequence is 15 residues long. Germline CDR1 and CDR2: DFQATT and SNEGSKA (reference sequence). Trimming stripped 1 base from V and 5 bases from J, with 17 bases between. CDR3 in DNA: TGCAGTGCTAGAGGGGACATCTTCTTAGGGACTGAAGCTTTCTTT. Its translation is CSARGDIFLGTEAFF.

The rearrangement uses TRBV11-2 and TRBJ2-3; possibly TRBD2 for D (6 bases). This CDR3 comprises 16 residues. Germline lookup yields CDR1 SGHAT and CDR2 FQNNGV. V lost 4 bases and J 2 bases, leaving 16 bases between the germline ends. The CDR3 loop reads CASSSARGANTDTQYF. For the CDR3, the DNA is TGTGCCAGCAGCTCCGCACGCGGGGCTAACACAGATACGCAGTATTTT.

The chain combines TRBV4-2 with TRBJ1-2, with D perhaps TRBD1 (6 bases). Per the germline V gene, CDR1 is LGHNA and CDR2 is YNFKEQ. Trimming shortened V by 0 bases and J by 2 bases, and 10 bases separated the two germline ends. The CDR3 sequence is 15 residues long. CDR3 DNA sequence: TGTGCCAGCAGCCAAGATTCTCAGGGGAACTATGGCTACACCTTC. Amino acids: CASSQDSQGNYGYTF.

The chain employs TRBV20-1 and TRBJ2-7; 9 bases match TRBD1. J was trimmed by 2 bases and V by 5 bases; bases with no gene match: 7. The CDR3 consists of 14 residues. The germline V gene has CDR1 DFQATT and CDR2 SNEGSKA (reference sequence). DNA of the CDR3: TGCAGTGCTCCGGGACAGGGAACCCCCTACGAGCAGTACTTC. Translating it yields CSAPGQGTPYEQYF.

This clonotype came up many times. V usage is TRBV27 and J usage is TRBJ1-1; D gene unclear. Per germline, CDR1 MNHEY and CDR2 SMNVEV (reference sequence). V lost 0 bases and J 0 bases, leaving 11 bases between the germline ends. The CDR3 has 16 residues. CDR3 nucleotide sequence: TGTGCCAGCAGTTTATCCTGGGGTAGGGTGAACACTGAAGCTTTCTTT. Translating gives CASSLSWGRVNTEAFF.

This clonotype was counted at least ten times. V and J are TRBV18 and TRBJ1-2, with 10 bases fitting TRBD1. J gave up 9 bases and V 3 bases, and 10 bases lay outside the gene matches. This CDR3 contains 15 residues. Germline V gene data show CDR1 as KGHSH and CDR2 as LQKENI. CDR3 nucleotides: TGTGCCAGCTCACCGCGGGACAGGGGCGCCCGAAGCTACACCTTC. It codes for CASSPRDRGARSYTF.

About this clonotype itself: A read error is likely here: a far larger clone is one base away. This rearrangement joins TRBV20-1 to TRBJ2-1; perhaps D is TRBD1 or TRBD2 (5 bases each). This CDR3 contains 15 residues. The germline gives CDR1 DFQATT, CDR2 SNEGSKA (reference sequence). The V and J ends lost 0 bases and 10 bases respectively, with 19 bases between them. The CDR3 spells CSARDPGRLSYEQFF. DNA of the CDR3: TGCAGTGCTAGAGATCCGGGACGCCTCTCCTACGAGCAGTTCTTC.

This clonotype was observed at least ten times. J is TRBJ2-5 and V is TRBV13, with 10 bases identical to TRBD2. The CDR3 covers 16 residues. CDR1 PRHDT and CDR2 FYEKMQ come from the germline V gene (reference sequence). The J segment lost 5 bases and the V segment lost 1 base, leaving 7 bases of the junction unmatched. CDR3 sequence reads: CASSLEPLAGDETQYF. The CDR3 bases are TGTGCCAGCAGCTTAGAACCCCTAGCGGGAGATGAGACCCAGTACTTC.

This clonotype was recorded many times. The J gene is TRBJ2-3, the V gene TRBV20-1, with no clear D. Germline CDR1 and CDR2: DFQATT and SNEGSKA (reference sequence). The CDR3 has 13 residues. V shed 5 bases and J shed 0 bases, with 9 bases lying between them. The DNA for the CDR3 is TGCAGTGCTCCCAGCTTTAGCACAGATACGCAGTATTTT. It specifies CSAPSFSTDTQYF.

This clonotype was seen more than once but under ten times. This chain uses TRBV9 with TRBJ1-3, with TRBD1 identical over 9 bases. The V segment lost 0 bases and the J segment 4 bases; nucleotides outside the gene matches: 2. Germline lookup yields CDR1 SGDLS and CDR2 YYNGEE. The CDR3 contains 15 residues. The CDR3 reads CASSVGTGDGNTIYF. For the CDR3, the DNA is TGTGCCAGCAGCGTAGGGACAGGGGACGGAAACACCATATATTTT.

There are a few counts of this clonotype. The chain couples TRBV29-1 to TRBJ2-3; 11 nucleotides match TRBD2. The CDR3 spans 16 residues. Germline CDR1 SQVTM, CDR2 ANQGSEA. V dropped 7 bases and J dropped 5; count of bases not matched to a gene: 14. CDR3 region: CSAETLAGGRGDTQYF. Here the CDR3 DNA reads TGCAGCGCCGAAACGCTAGCGGGAGGTCGCGGAGATACGCAGTATTTT.

This clonotype occurred many times. The chain carries TRBV7-9 and TRBJ1-4; no definite D call. Trimming cost V 5 bases and J 0 bases, with 16 bases left between them. The CDR3 is 17 amino acids. The germline CDR1 and CDR2 sequences are SEHNR and FQNEAQ (reference sequence). DNA for the CDR3: TGTGCCAGCAGCCCCGAGGGCCAGTCGGCAACTAATGAAAAACTGTTTTTT. This translates into CASSPEGQSATNEKLFF.

In this sample, this clonotype turned up many times. The rearrangement uses TRBV19 and TRBJ2-7, with 7 bases identical to TRBD1. J was trimmed by 3 bases and V by 4 bases; bases with no gene match: 6. The germline gives CDR1 LNHDA, CDR2 SQIVND (reference sequence). CDR3 length equals 14 residues. The CDR3 DNA reads TGTGCCAGTAGTAAGGGGACAGAACTCTACGAGCAGTACTTC. It is translated as CASSKGTELYEQYF.

V usage is TRBV7-6 and J usage is TRBJ1-2, with 7 bases that match TRBD1. From germline, CDR1 is SGHVS and CDR2 FNYEAQ. Losses at the gene ends were 5 bases for V and 5 bases for J; bases not matched to a gene: 5. The CDR3 runs to 13 residues. As DNA, the CDR3 is TGTGCCAGCAGCGAGACAGGGAGGTATGGCTACACCTTC. Translation: CASSETGRYGYTF.

The table lists this clonotype with many counts. The genes are TRBV20-1 and TRBJ2-1; D remains unclear. This CDR3 has 14 residues. Trimming cost V 4 bases and J 5 bases, with 15 bases left between them. Germline V lookup: CDR1 DFQATT, CDR2 SNEGSKA (reference sequence). The CDR3 region is CSAKGPGPNNEQFF. DNA for the CDR3: TGCAGTGCTAAGGGCCCCGGACCTAACAATGAGCAGTTCTTC.

This clonotype has at least ten counts. The gene calls are TRBV10-1 and TRBJ1-1; no definite D call. V gave up 8 bases and J gave up 0 bases, with 10 bases separating them. CDR3 length: 13 amino acids. Germline V gene sequence: CDR1 WNHNN, CDR2 SYGVQD (reference sequence). CDR3 sequence: CASERPVNTEAFF. The DNA of the CDR3 is TGCGCCAGCGAAAGACCGGTGAACACTGAAGCTTTCTTT.

This clonotype was seen a handful of times. The gene calls are TRBV19 and TRBJ1-1; unclear D gene. V dropped 9 bases and J dropped 1 base, with 12 bases sitting between them. This CDR3 comprises 13 residues. Germline V gene sequence: CDR1 LNHDA, CDR2 SQIVND (reference sequence). This CDR3 reads CASGLGGNTEAFF. CDR3 in DNA: TGTGCCAGCGGCCTCGGAGGGAACACTGAAGCTTTCTTT.

This clonotype was observed a single time. This chain uses TRBV20-1 with TRBJ1-6; D call uncertain. Per the germline V gene, CDR1 is DFQATT and CDR2 is SNEGSKA (reference sequence). This CDR3 spans 13 amino acids. V lost 5 bases, J lost 4 bases, and 9 bases lay in between. CDR3 in amino acids: CSAPTPYNSPLHF. CDR3 nucleotide sequence: TGCAGTGCTCCTACCCCGTATAATTCACCCCTCCACTTT.

Ten or more counts support this clonotype. The V gene is TRBV19, the J gene TRBJ2-1, with TRBD1 matching over 8 bases. The germline gives CDR1 LNHDA, CDR2 SQIVND (reference sequence). V lost 9 bases to trimming and J lost 3 bases; unmatched junction nucleotides: 7. This CDR3 comprises 14 residues. The CDR3 DNA follows: TGTGCCAGCAGCTTGGGGACAGGCTACAATGAGCAGTTCTTC. Amino acids: CASSLGTGYNEQFF. The full variable domain, in which reference TRBV19 and TRBJ2-1 provide the parts outside the CDR3, is DGGITQSPKYLFRKEGQNVTLSCEQNLNHDAMYWYRQDPGQGLRLIYYSQIVNDFQKGDIAEGYSVSREKKESFPLTVTSAQKNPTAFYLCASSLGTGYNEQFFGPGTRLTVL.

This clonotype was detected many times. The chain is built from TRBV5-6 and TRBJ1-1, with 10 bases that match TRBD1. Germline trimming cut 1 base from V and 3 bases from J; bases unmatched to any gene: 3. Germline values: CDR1 SGHDT, CDR2 YYEEEE. This CDR3 spans 15 amino acids. The CDR3 coding sequence is TGTGCCAGCAGCTTGCCGGGACAGGGGTACACTGAAGCTTTCTTT. It translates to CASSLPGQGYTEAFF.

In regard to this clonotype: A much larger clone differs by one base, so this may be a read error. The J gene is TRBJ2-3, the V gene TRBV30; maybe TRBD2 (6 bases). The CDR3 length is 13 residues. V shed 7 bases and J shed 9 bases, with 20 bases lying between them. CDR1 is GTSNPN and CDR2 is SVGIG in the germline V gene (reference sequence). CDR3 sequence reads: CASRRAGGDTQYF. In nucleotides, the CDR3 is TGTGCCTCGAGGAGGGCCGGGGGAGACACGCAGTATTTT.